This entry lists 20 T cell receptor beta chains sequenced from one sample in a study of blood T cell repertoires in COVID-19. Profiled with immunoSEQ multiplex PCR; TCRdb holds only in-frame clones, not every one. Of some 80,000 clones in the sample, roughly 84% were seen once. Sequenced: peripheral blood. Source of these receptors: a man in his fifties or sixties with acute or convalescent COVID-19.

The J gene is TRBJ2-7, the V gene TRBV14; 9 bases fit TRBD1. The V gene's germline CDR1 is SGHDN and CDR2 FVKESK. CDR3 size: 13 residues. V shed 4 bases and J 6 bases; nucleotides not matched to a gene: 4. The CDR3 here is CASSLGQGLEQYF. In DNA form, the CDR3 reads TGTGCCAGCAGCCTGGGACAGGGTCTCGAGCAGTACTTC.

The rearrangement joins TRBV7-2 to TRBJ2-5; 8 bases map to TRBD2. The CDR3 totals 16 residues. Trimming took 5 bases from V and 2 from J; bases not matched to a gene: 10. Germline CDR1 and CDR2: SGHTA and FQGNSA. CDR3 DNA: TGTGCCAGCAGCCGGGGGGCGGGGGGCACACAAGAGACCCAGTACTTC. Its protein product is CASSRGAGGTQETQYF.

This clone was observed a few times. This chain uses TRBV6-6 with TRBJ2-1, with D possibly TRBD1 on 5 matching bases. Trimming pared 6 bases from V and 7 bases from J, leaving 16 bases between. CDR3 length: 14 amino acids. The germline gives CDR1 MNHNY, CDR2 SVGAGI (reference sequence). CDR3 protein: CASRATWGENEQFF. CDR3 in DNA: TGTGCCAGCAGGGCGACATGGGGCGAGAATGAGCAGTTCTTC.

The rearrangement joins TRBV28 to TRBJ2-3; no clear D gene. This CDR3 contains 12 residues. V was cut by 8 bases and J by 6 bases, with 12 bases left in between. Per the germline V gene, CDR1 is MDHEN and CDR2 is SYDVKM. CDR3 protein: CASGLQRDTQYF. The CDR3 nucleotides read TGTGCCAGCGGCCTCCAGAGGGATACGCAGTATTTT.

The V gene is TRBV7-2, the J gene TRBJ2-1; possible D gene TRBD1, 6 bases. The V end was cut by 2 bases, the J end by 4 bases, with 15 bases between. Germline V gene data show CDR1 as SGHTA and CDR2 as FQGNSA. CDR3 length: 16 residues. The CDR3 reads CASSLTGNPSYNEQFF. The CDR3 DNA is TGTGCCAGCAGCTTAACAGGGAATCCTTCTTACAATGAGCAGTTCTTC.

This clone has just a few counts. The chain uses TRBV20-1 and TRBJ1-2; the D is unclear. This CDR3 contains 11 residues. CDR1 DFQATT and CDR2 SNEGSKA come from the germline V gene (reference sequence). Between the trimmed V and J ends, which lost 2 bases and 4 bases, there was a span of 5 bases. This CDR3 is CSARPLYGYTF. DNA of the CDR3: TGCAGTGCTAGACCTCTCTATGGCTACACCTTC.

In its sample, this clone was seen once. CDR3 in DNA: TGTGCCAGCAGCAGGGGGCACCAGCCCCAGCATTTT. Translating it yields CASSRGHQPQHF. The rearrangement uses TRBV7-9 and TRBJ1-5; 7 bases are shared with TRBD1. V lost 5 bases, J lost 7 bases, and 2 bases stayed unmatched. CDR1 SEHNR and CDR2 FQNEAQ come from the germline V gene (reference sequence). The CDR3 runs 12 residues. Looking up the rest from reference TRBV7-9 and TRBJ1-5 gives the full variable domain: DTGVSQNPRHKITKRGQNVTFRCDPISEHNRLYWYRQTLGQGPEFLTYFQNEAQLEKSRLLSDRFSAERPKGSFSTLEIQRTEQGDSAMYLCASSRGHQPQHFGDGTRLSIL.

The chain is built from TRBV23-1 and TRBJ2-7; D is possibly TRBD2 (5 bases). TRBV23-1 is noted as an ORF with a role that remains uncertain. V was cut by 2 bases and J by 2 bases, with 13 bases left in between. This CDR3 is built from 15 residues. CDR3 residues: CASSQPRIGTYEQYF. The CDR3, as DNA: TGCGCCAGCAGTCAACCTCGTATCGGGACCTACGAGCAGTACTTC.

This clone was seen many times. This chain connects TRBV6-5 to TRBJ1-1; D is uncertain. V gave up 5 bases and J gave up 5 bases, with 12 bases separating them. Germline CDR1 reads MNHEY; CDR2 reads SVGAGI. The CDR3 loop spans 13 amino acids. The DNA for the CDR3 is TGTGCCAGCAGTAACCAAAGAACAACTGAAGCTTTCTTT. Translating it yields CASSNQRTTEAFF.

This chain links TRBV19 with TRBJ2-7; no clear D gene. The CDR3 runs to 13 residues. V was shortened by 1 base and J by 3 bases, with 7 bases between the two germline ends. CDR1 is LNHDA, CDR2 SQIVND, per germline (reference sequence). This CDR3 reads CASSIVSSYEQYF. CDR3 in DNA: TGTGCCAGTAGTATAGTATCTAGCTACGAGCAGTACTTC.

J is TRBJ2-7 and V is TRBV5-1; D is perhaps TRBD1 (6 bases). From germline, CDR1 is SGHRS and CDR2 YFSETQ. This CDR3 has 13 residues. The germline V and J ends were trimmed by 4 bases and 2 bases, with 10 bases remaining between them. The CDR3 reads CASSLRQAYEQYF. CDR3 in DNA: TGCGCCAGCAGCCTCAGACAGGCCTACGAGCAGTACTTC.

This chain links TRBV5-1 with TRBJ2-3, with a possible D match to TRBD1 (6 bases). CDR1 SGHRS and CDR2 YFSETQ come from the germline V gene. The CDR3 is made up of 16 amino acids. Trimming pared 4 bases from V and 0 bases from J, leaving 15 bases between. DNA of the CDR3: TGCGCCAGCAGCGTAAGTCCGACAGGAAGCACAGATACGCAGTATTTT. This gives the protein CASSVSPTGSTDTQYF.

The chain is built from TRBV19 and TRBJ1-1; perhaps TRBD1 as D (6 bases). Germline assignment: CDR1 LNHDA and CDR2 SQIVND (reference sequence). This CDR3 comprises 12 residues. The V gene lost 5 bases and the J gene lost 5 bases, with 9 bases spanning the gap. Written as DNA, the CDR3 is TGTGCCAGTAGTCGAAGGGGGACTGAAGCTTTCTTT. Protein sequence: CASSRRGTEAFF.

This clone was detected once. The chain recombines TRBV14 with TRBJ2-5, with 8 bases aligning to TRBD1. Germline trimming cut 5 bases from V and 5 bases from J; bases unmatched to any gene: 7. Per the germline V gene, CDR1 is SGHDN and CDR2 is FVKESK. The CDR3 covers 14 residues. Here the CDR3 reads CASSSLTGDETQYF. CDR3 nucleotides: TGTGCCAGCAGCTCATTGACAGGGGACGAGACCCAGTACTTC.

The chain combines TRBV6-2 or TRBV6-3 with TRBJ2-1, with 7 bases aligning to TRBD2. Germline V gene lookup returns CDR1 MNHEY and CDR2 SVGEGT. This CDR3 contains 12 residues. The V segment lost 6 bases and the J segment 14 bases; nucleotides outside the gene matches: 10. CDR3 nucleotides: TGTGCCAGCAGCCTATTGGAGCGGGAAAAGTTCTTC. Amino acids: CASSLLEREKFF.

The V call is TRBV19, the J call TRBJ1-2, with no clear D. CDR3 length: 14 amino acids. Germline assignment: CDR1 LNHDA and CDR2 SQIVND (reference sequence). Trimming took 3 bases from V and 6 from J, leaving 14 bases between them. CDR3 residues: CASSIFPSMDGYTF. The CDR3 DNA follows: TGTGCCAGTAGTATCTTCCCCAGTATGGATGGCTACACCTTC.

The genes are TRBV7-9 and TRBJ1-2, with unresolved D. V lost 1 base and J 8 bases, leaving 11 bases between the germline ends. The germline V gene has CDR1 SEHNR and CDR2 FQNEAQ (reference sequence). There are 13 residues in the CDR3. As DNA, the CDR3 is TGTGCCAGCAGCTTAGACCCGGCGGGGGGCTACACCTTC. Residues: CASSLDPAGGYTF.

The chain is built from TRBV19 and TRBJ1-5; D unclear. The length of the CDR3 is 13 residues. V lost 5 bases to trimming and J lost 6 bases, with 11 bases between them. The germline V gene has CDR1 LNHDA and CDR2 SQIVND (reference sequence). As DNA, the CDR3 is TGTGCCAGTAGTCCGGGGTATTTTCAGCCCCAGCATTTT. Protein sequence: CASSPGYFQPQHF. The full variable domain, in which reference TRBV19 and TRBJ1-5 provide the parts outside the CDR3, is DGGITQSPKYLFRKEGQNVTLSCEQNLNHDAMYWYRQDPGQGLRLIYYSQIVNDFQKGDIAEGYSVSREKKESFPLTVTSAQKNPTAFYLCASSPGYFQPQHFGDGTRLSIL.

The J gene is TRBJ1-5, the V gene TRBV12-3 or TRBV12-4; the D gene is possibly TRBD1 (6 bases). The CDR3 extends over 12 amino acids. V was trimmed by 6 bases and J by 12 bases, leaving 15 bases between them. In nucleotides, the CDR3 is TGTGCCAGCAGACGTCAGACAGGACTCCAGCATTTT. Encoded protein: CASRRQTGLQHF.

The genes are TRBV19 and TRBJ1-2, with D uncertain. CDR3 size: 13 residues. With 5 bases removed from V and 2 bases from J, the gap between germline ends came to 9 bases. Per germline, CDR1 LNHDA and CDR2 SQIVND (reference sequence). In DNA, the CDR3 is TGTGCCAGTAGTTATGGCGGAAACTATGGCTACACCTTC. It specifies CASSYGGNYGYTF.